Each of the 29 T cell receptor beta chains below was sequenced from the same sample in a study of shared clonotypes between healthy human individuals. Selected positively for CCR7 and CD45RO-negative, naive CD8 cells excluded terminally differentiated effector memory CD45RA+ cells. TCRdb's copy holds only in-frame clones and misses some; the assay was immunoSEQ multiplex PCR. The sample lists millions of clones; 90% to 95% were seen once. The specimen was naive CD8+ T cells from PBMCs. The source is a man between 18 and 35 years old in good health. Some clones in this sample may be carry-over from other donors' samples.

The chain links TRBV6-5 to TRBJ1-1, with TRBD1 as a possible D gene (6 bases). V gave up 6 bases and J gave up 11 bases, with 22 bases separating them. This CDR3 spans 14 amino acids. Germline V gene data show CDR1 as MNHEY and CDR2 as SVGAGI. The CDR3 coding sequence is TGTGCCAGCAGCTTACACGGGGGCGGTATGTTGGCTTTCTTT. Its protein product is CASSLHGGGMLAFF.

The chain joins TRBV7-6 to TRBJ2-5; TRBD1 matches 7 bases. The CDR3 is made up of 16 amino acids. V was pared by 5 bases and J by 1 base, with 10 bases of the junction left unmatched. Per germline, CDR1 SGHVS and CDR2 FNYEAQ. CDR3 sequence: CASSLPPGQSQETQYF. The CDR3 nucleotides read TGTGCCAGCAGCCTCCCCCCGGGACAGTCCCAAGAGACCCAGTACTTC.

Concerning this clone: It is unclear where the CDR3 begins or ends on the DNA, so no DNA is shown, and the CDR3 is as TCRdb lists it. This sequence joins TRBV14 and TRBJ1-4. The germline V gene has CDR1 SGHDN and CDR2 FVKESK. The CDR3 numbers 15 amino acids, ends counted. CDR3 amino acids: CASSLSVRGTEKLFF.

The rearrangement joins TRBV6-4 to TRBJ1-2; 7 positions agree with TRBD1. Per the germline V gene, CDR1 is MRHNA and CDR2 is SNTAGT. CDR3 length: 13 residues. V trimming: 6 bases; J trimming: 8 bases; junction bases outside the gene matches: 9. CDR3 residues: CASRARDSPGYTF. The CDR3 DNA reads as TGTGCCAGCAGGGCTAGGGACAGCCCGGGCTACACCTTC.

V gene TRBV30 combines with J gene TRBJ2-7; 14 nucleotides match TRBD2. The CDR3 runs 18 residues. The J segment lost 6 bases and the V segment lost 2 bases, leaving 15 bases of the junction unmatched. Germline V lookup: CDR1 GTSNPN, CDR2 SVGIG (reference sequence). CDR3 sequence reads: CAWSPPWGLAGENSEQYF. In DNA, the CDR3 is TGTGCCTGGAGTCCACCCTGGGGACTAGCGGGAGAGAATAGCGAGCAGTACTTC.

The V and J genes are TRBV2 and TRBJ2-7; 7 nucleotides line up with TRBD1. Germline CDR1 reads SNHLY; CDR2 reads FYNNEI. V dropped 8 bases and J dropped 2; count of bases not matched to a gene: 3. The CDR3 is 12 amino acids. As DNA, the CDR3 is TGTGCCAGCCGGGGACAGCCCTACGAGCAGTACTTC. Translation gives CASRGQPYEQYF.

The chain couples TRBV13 to TRBJ2-1; no definite D call. The CDR3 consists of 16 residues. Trimming shortened V by 1 base and J by 0 bases, and 10 bases separated the two germline ends. From germline, CDR1 is PRHDT and CDR2 FYEKMQ (reference sequence). The CDR3 DNA sequence: TGTGCCAGCAGCTTAGATGAAGAAGGCTCCTACAATGAGCAGTTCTTC. The encoded protein is CASSLDEEGSYNEQFF.

The chain combines TRBV6-1 with TRBJ2-1, with TRBD2 matching over 11 bases. V trimming: 2 bases; J trimming: 5 bases; junction bases outside the gene matches: 5. CDR3 length: 16 amino acids. Germline values: CDR1 MNHNS, CDR2 SASEGT. CDR3: CASSEWVAGGNNEQFF. CDR3 in DNA: TGTGCCAGCAGTGAATGGGTAGCGGGGGGGAACAATGAGCAGTTCTTC.

The rearrangement links TRBV4-2 to TRBJ2-7; 10 bases fit TRBD2. Per the germline V gene, CDR1 is LGHNA and CDR2 is YNFKEQ. Trimming at V came to 1 base and at J to 5 bases, leaving 11 bases not matched to a gene. The CDR3 is 17 amino acids. CDR3 DNA sequence: TGTGCCAGCAGCCAAGGTCCTAGCGGGAGCTTTGACGACGAGCAGTACTTC. Its translation is CASSQGPSGSFDDEQYF.

V and J are TRBV7-2 and TRBJ2-1; perhaps TRBD2 as D (5 bases). Germline loops: CDR1 SGHTA, CDR2 FQGNSA. V was shortened by 11 bases and J by 0 bases, with 11 bases between the two germline ends. The CDR3 consists of 13 residues. The CDR3 DNA follows: TGTGCCGCGGGCGCCCCCTCCTACAATGAGCAGTTCTTC. Its translation: CAAGAPSYNEQFF.

The V call is TRBV7-9, the J call TRBJ2-7; 11 bases map to TRBD2. Germline V gene sequence: CDR1 SEHNR, CDR2 FQNEAQ (reference sequence). The CDR3 is made up of 15 amino acids. Trimming cost V 4 bases and J 2 bases; bases outside gene matches: 4. The CDR3 protein is CASSSQLAGAYEQYF. The CDR3 DNA reads TGTGCCAGCAGCTCCCAACTAGCGGGGGCCTACGAGCAGTACTTC.

V gene TRBV30 combines with J gene TRBJ2-6; D is uncertain. Germline-derived CDR1 and CDR2 are GTSNPN and SVGIG (reference sequence). Trimming left V 4 bases short and J 2 bases short, with 12 bases between. The CDR3 is 15 amino acids. The chain's CDR3 is CAWNSPIPGANVLTF. CDR3 DNA sequence: TGTGCCTGGAACAGCCCCATTCCTGGGGCCAACGTCCTGACTTTC.

This clone turned up a few times. V gene TRBV27 combines with J gene TRBJ1-5, with a tentative D call TRBD1 (5 bases). V lost 4 bases, J lost 1 base, and 8 bases lay in between. The CDR3 totals 14 residues. CDR1 is MNHEY, CDR2 SMNVEV, per germline (reference sequence). Here the CDR3 DNA reads TGTGCCAGCAGTTCGGGACTGAGCAATCAGCCCCAGCATTTT. Translated: CASSSGLSNQPQHF.

J is TRBJ1-1 and V is TRBV28; D is possibly TRBD1 (5 bases). Germline V gene sequence: CDR1 MDHEN, CDR2 SYDVKM. V was shortened by 3 bases and J by 4 bases, with 9 bases between the two germline ends. The CDR3 totals 13 residues. The CDR3 DNA sequence: TGTGCCAGCAGTTTCGGGCAGGGCACTGAAGCTTTCTTT. This gives the protein CASSFGQGTEAFF.

The chain employs TRBV4-2 and TRBJ2-2; 9 bases are a match to TRBD2. Germline lookup yields CDR1 LGHNA and CDR2 YNFKEQ. Germline trimming cut 4 bases from V and 4 bases from J; bases unmatched to any gene: 10. The CDR3 totals 17 residues. CDR3 DNA sequence: TGTGCCAGCAGCCCTTCCCTAGCGGGACCGGTCACCGGGGAGCTGTTTTTT. Encoded protein: CASSPSLAGPVTGELFF.

Worth noting for this clone: Other DNA sequences from this sample encode an identical CDR3 as well. The chain recombines TRBV28 with TRBJ1-3, with D perhaps TRBD1 (5 bases). Trimming left V 1 base short and J 4 bases short, with 8 bases between. The V gene's germline CDR1 is MDHEN and CDR2 SYDVKM. CDR3 length equals 14 residues. CDR3 DNA: TGTGCCAGCAGTTTATCAGGGTCAGGAAACACCATATATTTT. It is translated as CASSLSGSGNTIYF. Supplemented by reference TRBV28 and TRBJ1-3, the full variable domain reads DVKVTQSSRYLVKRTGEKVFLECVQDMDHENMFWYRQDPGLGLRLIYFSYDVKMKEKGDIPEGYSVSREKKERFSLILESASTNQTSMYLCASSLSGSGNTIYFGEGSWLTVV.

The gene calls are TRBV10-2 and TRBJ2-2; 8 bases fit TRBD2. There are 13 residues in the CDR3. V was pared by 8 bases and J by 4 bases, with 3 bases of the junction left unmatched. Germline loops: CDR1 WSHSY, CDR2 SAAADI. CDR3 loop: CASFAGGTGELFF. The CDR3 DNA is TGCGCCAGCTTCGCGGGGGGCACCGGGGAGCTGTTTTTT.

The rearrangement joins TRBV5-4 to TRBJ2-2; D gene ambiguous. Germline V gene sequence: CDR1 SGHNT, CDR2 YYREEE (reference sequence). The CDR3 contains 12 residues. V lost 4 bases to trimming and J lost 6 bases, with 7 bases between them. The CDR3: CASSPGSGELFF. The CDR3 DNA reads TGTGCCAGCAGCCCAGGATCCGGGGAGCTGTTTTTT.

The chain employs TRBV27 and TRBJ1-5; TRBD1 might be the D (5 bases). This CDR3 is 15 amino acids long. Germline CDR1 reads MNHEY; CDR2 reads SMNVEV (reference sequence). V was shortened by 0 bases and J by 11 bases, with 17 bases between the two germline ends. CDR3: CASSLSPGALGAQHF. As DNA, the CDR3 is TGTGCCAGCAGTTTATCCCCCGGGGCCCTAGGGGCCCAGCATTTT.

The V and J genes are TRBV4-1 and TRBJ1-1; D unclear. The germline V and J ends were trimmed by 2 bases and 1 base, with 8 bases remaining between them. Germline lookup yields CDR1 MGHRA and CDR2 YSYEKL. The CDR3 is 14 residues long. CDR3 in amino acids: CASSQTLPNTEAFF. The CDR3 coding sequence is TGCGCCAGCAGCCAAACGCTTCCGAACACTGAAGCTTTCTTT.

This chain joins TRBV21-1 and TRBJ1-1. TRBV21-1 is given as a pseudogene. The CDR3 is 16 residues long. The CDR3 spells CASSIRRPREKTEAFF. The CDR3 DNA sequence: TGTGCCAGCAGCATTCGGCGTCCGCGAGAGAAAACTGAAGCTTTCTTT.

The V and J genes are TRBV28 and TRBJ2-7, with unresolved D. The V end lost 10 bases, the J end lost 0 bases, and 10 bases lay between the germline ends. The CDR3 spans 12 residues. Germline V CDR1 and CDR2: MDHEN, SYDVKM. The CDR3 bases are TGTGCCACCCACTGGGGCTCCTACGAGCAGTACTTC. This gives the protein CATHWGSYEQYF.

The chain recombines TRBV30 with TRBJ1-3; D is unresolved. The ends were cut back, 0 bases at V and 1 base at J, with 10 bases in the middle. The germline V gene encodes CDR1 GTSNPN and CDR2 SVGIG (reference sequence). The CDR3 loop spans 15 amino acids. The CDR3 DNA sequence: TGTGCCTGGAGTGTATTTCCCGGGTCTGGAAACACCATATATTTT. Protein product: CAWSVFPGSGNTIYF. The entire variable domain, with the rest obtained from reference TRBV30 and TRBJ1-3, is as follows: SQTIHQWPATLVQPVGSPLSLECTVEGTSNPNLYWYRQAAGRGLQLLFYSVGIGQISSEVPQNLSASRPQDRQFILSSKKLLLSDSGFYLCAWSVFPGSGNTIYFGEGSWLTVV.

The chain recombines TRBV6-5 with TRBJ2-7; 7 positions match TRBD1. Looked up from germline, CDR1 is MNHEY and CDR2 is SVGAGI. V lost 4 bases, J lost 5 bases, and 8 bases stayed unmatched. The CDR3 sequence is 14 residues long. The CDR3 protein is CASSSQDRYNEQYF. The DNA of the CDR3 is TGTGCCAGCAGTTCTCAGGACAGGTATAACGAGCAGTACTTC.

The V gene is TRBV6-5, the J gene TRBJ2-1; D remains ambiguous. Germline V gives CDR1 MNHEY, CDR2 SVGAGI. V was cut by 6 bases and J by 0 bases, with 12 bases left in between. The CDR3 consists of 15 residues. The CDR3 protein is CASSLGRSSYNEQFF. CDR3 nucleotides: TGTGCCAGCAGCCTCGGACGAAGCTCCTACAATGAGCAGTTCTTC.

Turning to this clone: A much larger clone lies one base from this, so it may be a read error. In the same sample, other DNA sequences code for this CDR3. The chain uses TRBV7-9 and TRBJ2-1; the D is unclear. V was shortened by 2 bases and J by 8 bases, with 1 base between the two germline ends. The CDR3 totals 10 residues. Germline V gene data show CDR1 as SEHNR and CDR2 as FQNEAQ (reference sequence). Here the CDR3 reads CASSLHEQFF. The CDR3 DNA sequence: TGTGCCAGCAGCTTACATGAGCAGTTCTTC.

V gene TRBV28 combines with J gene TRBJ2-5; 9 bases fit TRBD1. The germline CDR1 and CDR2 sequences are MDHEN and SYDVKM. Trimming removed 6 bases from V and 1 base from J; junction bases left unmatched: 6. The CDR3 sequence is 15 residues long. The CDR3 DNA follows: TGTGCCAGCAGACGGACAGGGGCCCCCCAAGAGACCCAGTACTTC. Protein: CASRRTGAPQETQYF. Variable domain in full (rest from reference TRBV28 and TRBJ2-5): DVKVTQSSRYLVKRTGEKVFLECVQDMDHENMFWYRQDPGLGLRLIYFSYDVKMKEKGDIPEGYSVSREKKERFSLILESASTNQTSMYLCASRRTGAPQETQYFGPGTRLLVL.

The chain uses TRBV6-6 and TRBJ2-7; unclear D gene. Trimming removed 2 bases at V and 3 bases at J, with 8 bases between. CDR3 size: 13 residues. In germline, CDR1 is MNHNY, CDR2 SVGAGI (reference sequence). The CDR3 coding sequence is TGTGCCAGCAGTTACGACCCCTACTACGAGCAGTACTTC. As protein: CASSYDPYYEQYF.

V and J are TRBV28 and TRBJ1-5, with D possibly TRBD1 on 5 matching bases. The V end lost 2 bases, the J end lost 7 bases, and 15 bases lay between the germline ends. CDR1 is MDHEN and CDR2 is SYDVKM in the germline V gene. This CDR3 has 15 residues. The CDR3 sequence is CASSLLGRGGQPQHF. The CDR3 DNA reads TGTGCCAGCAGTTTACTGGGGCGGGGTGGACAGCCCCAGCATTTT.